The clone carrying this T cell receptor beta chain has only a few counts. Its cognate antigen is unknown. The V and J ends lost 1 base and 0 bases respectively, with 6 bases between them. There are 15 residues in the CDR3. Germline V lookup: CDR1 MNHEY, CDR2 SMNVEV (reference sequence). The data were taken from a study of cytomegalovirus exposure and HLA in healthy donors. PCR was performed using 60 Vbeta and 13 Jbeta primers. The table came from immunoSEQ multiplex PCR; TCRdb's copy has only in-frame clones and leaves some out. This table holds about 190,000 clones, over 70% found once. Findings of the study overall: Across donors, most TCRs were seen rarely, yet some public ones were widespread. In vitro, three CMV-associated chains proved specific for CMV antigens.

This receptor was identified in a man aged 35-49 years in good health and CMV-seropositive. The specimen was PBMCs. This sequence joins TRBV27 and TRBJ2-2; D is undetermined. The chain's CDR3 is CASSLFRANTGELFF. The CDR3 bases are TGTGCCAGCAGTTTATTTAGAGCGAACACCGGGGAGCTGTTTTTT.